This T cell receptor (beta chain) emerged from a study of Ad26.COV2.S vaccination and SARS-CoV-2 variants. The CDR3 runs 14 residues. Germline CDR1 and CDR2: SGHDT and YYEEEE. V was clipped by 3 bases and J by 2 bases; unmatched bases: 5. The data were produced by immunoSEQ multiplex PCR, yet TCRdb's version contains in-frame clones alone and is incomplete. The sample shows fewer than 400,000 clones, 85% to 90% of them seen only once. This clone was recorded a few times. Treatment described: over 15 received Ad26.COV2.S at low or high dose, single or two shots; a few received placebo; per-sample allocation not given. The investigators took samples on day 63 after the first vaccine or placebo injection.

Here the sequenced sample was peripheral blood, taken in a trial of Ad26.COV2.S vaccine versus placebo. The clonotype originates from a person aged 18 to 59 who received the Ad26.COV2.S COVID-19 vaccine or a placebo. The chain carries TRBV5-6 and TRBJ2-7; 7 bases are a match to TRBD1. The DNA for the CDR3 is TGTGCCAGCAGCTCATGGGACAGAACCTACGAGCAGTACTTC. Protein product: CASSSWDRTYEQYF.